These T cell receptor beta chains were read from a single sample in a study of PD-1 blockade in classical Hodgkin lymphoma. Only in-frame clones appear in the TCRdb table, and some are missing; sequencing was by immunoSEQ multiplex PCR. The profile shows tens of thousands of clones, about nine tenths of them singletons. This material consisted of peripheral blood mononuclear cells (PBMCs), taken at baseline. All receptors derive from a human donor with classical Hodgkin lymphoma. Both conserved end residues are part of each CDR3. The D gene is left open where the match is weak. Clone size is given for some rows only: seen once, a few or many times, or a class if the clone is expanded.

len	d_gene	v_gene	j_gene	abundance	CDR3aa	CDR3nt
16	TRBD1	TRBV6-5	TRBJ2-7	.	CASSYSTGQGGYEQYF	TGTGCCAGCAGTTACTCGACAGGACAGGGGGGTTACGAGCAGTACTTC
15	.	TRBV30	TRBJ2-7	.	CAWSGPGPLTDEQYF	TGTGCCTGGAGCGGCCCGGGGCCCTTAACGGACGAGCAGTACTTC
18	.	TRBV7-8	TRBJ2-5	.	CASRPRAEGHMVGETQYF	TGTGCCAGCAGACCTCGCGCGGAGGGGCATATGGTAGGAGAGACCCAGTACTTC
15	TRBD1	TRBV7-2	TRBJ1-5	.	CASSLRQGGNQPQHF	TGTGCCAGCAGCCTACGACAGGGCGGCAATCAGCCCCAGCATTTT
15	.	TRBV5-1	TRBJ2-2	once	CASSFNEGNTGELFF	TGCGCCAGCAGCTTTAACGAGGGGAACACCGGGGAGCTGTTTTTT
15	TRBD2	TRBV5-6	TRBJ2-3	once	CASSTPSGSTDTQYF	TGTGCCAGCAGCACCCCTAGCGGGAGCACAGATACGCAGTATTTT
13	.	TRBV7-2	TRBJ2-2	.	CASSFRNTGELFF	TGTGCCAGCAGCTTCAGGAACACCGGGGAGCTGTTTTTT
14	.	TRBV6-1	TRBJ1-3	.	CASSENLHGNTIYF	TGTGCCAGCAGTGAAAATCTCCATGGAAACACCATATATTTT
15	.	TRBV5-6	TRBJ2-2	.	CASSLRPTGTGELFF	TGTGCCAGCAGCCTCCGACCTACAGGGACCGGGGAGCTGTTTTTT
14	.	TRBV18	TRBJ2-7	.	CASSPNGGTYEQYF	TGTGCCAGCTCACCTAATGGCGGGACCTACGAGCAGTACTTC
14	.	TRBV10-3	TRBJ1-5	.	CAISEGSSNQPQHF	TGTGCCATCAGTGAGGGGTCTAGCAATCAGCCCCAGCATTTT
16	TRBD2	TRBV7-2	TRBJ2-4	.	CASGQSGSVTKNIQYF	TGTGCCAGCGGACAAAGCGGGAGTGTAACCAAAAACATTCAGTACTTC
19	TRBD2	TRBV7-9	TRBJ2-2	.	CASSKTSGRADFNTGELFF	TGTGCCAGCAGCAAGACTAGCGGGAGGGCCGACTTCAACACCGGGGAGCTGTTTTTT
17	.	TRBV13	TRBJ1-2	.	CASSLGLRGAPEFGYTF	TGTGCCAGCAGCTTAGGGCTTCGGGGGGCGCCCGAATTCGGCTACACCTTC
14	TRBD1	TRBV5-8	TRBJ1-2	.	CASSGRDRGDGYTF	TGTGCCAGCAGCGGAAGGGACAGGGGGGATGGCTACACCTTC
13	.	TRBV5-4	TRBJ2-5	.	CASRRDSRETQYF	TGTGCCAGCAGGCGTGACAGCAGAGAGACCCAGTACTTC
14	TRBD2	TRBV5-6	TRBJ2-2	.	CASSWGLADGELFF	TGTGCCAGCAGCTGGGGACTAGCGGACGGGGAGCTGTTTTTT
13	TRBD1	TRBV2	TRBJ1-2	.	CASSGFTGDGYTF	TGTGCCAGCAGTGGGTTTACAGGGGATGGCTACACCTTC
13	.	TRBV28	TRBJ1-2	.	CASRDWENYGYTF	TGTGCCAGTCGGGACTGGGAGAACTATGGCTACACCTTC
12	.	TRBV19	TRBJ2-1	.	CASGEASREQFF	TGTGCCAGTGGAGAGGCCAGTCGGGAGCAGTTCTTC
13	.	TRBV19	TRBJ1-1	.	CASTKNRGDEAFF	TGTGCCAGTACCAAAAACCGGGGAGATGAAGCTTTCTTT
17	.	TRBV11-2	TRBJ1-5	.	CASSLYPRGRGNQPQHF	TGTGCCAGCAGCTTATACCCCAGGGGTCGTGGCAATCAGCCCCAGCATTTT
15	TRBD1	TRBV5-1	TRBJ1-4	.	CASSSVSGGGEKLFF	TGCGCCAGCAGCTCCGTTTCAGGGGGAGGTGAAAAACTGTTTTTT
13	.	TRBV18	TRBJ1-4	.	CASSGTEGEKLFF	TGTGCCAGCTCAGGCACGGAAGGTGAAAAACTGTTTTTT
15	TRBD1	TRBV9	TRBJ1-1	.	CASNNLTGGTTEAFF	TGTGCCAGCAACAACCTGACAGGGGGCACCACTGAAGCTTTCTTT
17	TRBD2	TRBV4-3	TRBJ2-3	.	CASSQSGLAEVTDTQYF	TGCGCCAGCAGCCAATCGGGACTAGCGGAGGTCACAGATACGCAGTATTTT
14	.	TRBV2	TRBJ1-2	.	CARSDEQHSYGYTF	TGTGCCAGATCGGACGAACAACACAGTTATGGCTACACCTTC
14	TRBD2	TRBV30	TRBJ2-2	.	CAWNEREGAGELFF	TGTGCCTGGAACGAGCGGGAGGGAGCCGGGGAGCTGTTTTTT
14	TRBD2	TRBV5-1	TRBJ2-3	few	CASSIAGETDTQYF	TGCGCCAGCAGCATAGCGGGAGAGACAGATACGCAGTATTTT
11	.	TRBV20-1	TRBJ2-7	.	CSAGEIYEQYF	TGCAGTGCTGGCGAGATCTACGAGCAGTACTTC
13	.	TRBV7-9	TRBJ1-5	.	CASSSQGHQPQHF	TGTGCCAGCAGCTCCCAGGGACATCAGCCCCAGCATTTT
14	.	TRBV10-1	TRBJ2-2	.	CASGTGTNTGELFF	TGCGCCAGCGGTACCGGGACAAACACCGGGGAGCTGTTTTTT